This TCR beta chain was sequenced for a study of cytomegalovirus exposure and HLA in healthy donors (TCRdb year 2017). General notes on the study: An earlier analysis of about 560 of the donors reported around 280 Gb of sequence data and roughly 120 million unique TCR beta sequences obtained from around 180 million T cells. Besides the first cohort of 550 to 750 subjects, a separate validation cohort made up of 120 different subjects was used. Among about 410 genotyped donors of the cohort, an average of approximately 240,000 unique TCR beta nucleotide sequences was sequenced per donor, of which roughly 17% were non-productive. Using immunosequencing, the study profiled T cell repertoires from fewer than 850 subjects and related those repertoires to cytomegalovirus serostatus. Donor age, sex, ethnicity and CMV serostatus were compiled alongside the repertoire data. Roughly 300 gigabases of sequencing data and 70 million to 85 million unique TCR sequences were included in an early release covering around 600 HLA-typed donors. The aim of the study was to test whether cataloging public T cell receptors could identify signatures of past pathogen exposure. In a later analysis, previously published TCR beta repertoires from 600 to 850 donors were re-analyzed and high-resolution HLA genotyping was added so that TCR occurrence patterns could be studied. HLA typing covered class I and class II loci at four-digit resolution. Typing coverage differed by locus: A, B, C, DRB1 and DQB1 were typed in about 629-640 donors, DQA1 in 522, DPA1 in some 610, and DPB1 in approximately 450. In the later analysis, no new phenotypic data were used to find candidate immune exposures; instead, reliance was placed on TCR beta sequences and their occurrence across donors. Four to six DR-DQ haplotypes were handled as single units for association and clustering because linkage in the cohort was strong. High-throughput TCR immunosequencing, statistical association of individual TCRs with disease status, and machine learning were combined to predict cytomegalovirus infection status. An earlier analysis of approximately 500 of the donors applied high-throughput TCR beta sequencing to assess whether each TCR beta V gene segment acted as functional or pseudogenic. In a later genetic analysis, genome-wide SNP genotypes for about three fifths of the roughly 670 donors were used, and that subset was treated as a discovery cohort. Among the roughly 400 genotyped donors, 81% belonged to the genetic ancestry cluster associated with self-reported Caucasian donors. Every repertoire in the discovery cohort had been generated on one and the same sequencing platform.

On the study overall, not on this receptor specifically: In a later analysis, several top co-occurrence clusters were reported to appear linked to parvovirus B19, influenza, CMV and Epstein-Barr virus. Some IMGT-functional V segments, including TRBV6-2 and TRBV6-3, could not be told apart with the 87-base-pair reads, so those segments were excluded. The classifier was reported to diagnose cytomegalovirus status with high specificity and sensitivity in both the original cohort and the validation cohort. In an earlier analysis of some 550 of the donors, most TCR beta V segments were observed in productive rearrangements about 87% or about 30% of the time, broadly matching IMGT annotations. Compared with the roughly 670-donor mean, donors in an Asian-associated ancestry cluster had fewer N-insertions in productive TCRs, according to a later genetic analysis. The only immune exposure information available for the cohort was CMV serostatus. In a later analysis, 15,000 to 20,000 TCR beta sequences were associated with specific HLA alleles at a false discovery rate of 0.05. A further reported finding was that TCR beta sequences accurately predicted the HLA-A and HLA-B alleles for most subjects in the first cohort. The cohort was sequenced for TCR beta chains only, and without alpha or paired-chain data the features that could be detected were limited. In a later analysis, TCR association rates were found to vary across HLA loci, with the most associated TCRs seen for DRB1 alleles and the fewest for HLA-C alleles. Because some donors lacked HLA typing at each locus, the association tests relied only on the typed subset. The authors suggested that the approach could potentially be extended to other disease states and immunological phenotypes. Compared with equally common non-associated chains, HLA-associated TCR beta chains in a later analysis were more clonally expanded and had lower generation probabilities. Linkage disequilibrium might explain the correlated functional status among segregating V segments, but an unknown experimental factor could not be ruled out. The presence/absence analyses assumed that sequencing depth was roughly uniform across donors, and that assumption may not be true. Three of the identified cytomegalovirus-associated TCR beta chains were confirmed in vitro to be specific for cytomegalovirus antigens. A group of highly shared sequence variants was considered likely to be a technical artifact of the sequencing pipeline. V-gene and J-gene trimming of TCR beta chains was associated with a missense DCLRE1C variant in a later genetic analysis, and the association was replicated in an independent cohort. When HLA alleles, especially DR and DQ, strongly co-occurred, TCR associations were difficult to assign to individual alleles. Across donors, most TCR sequences were observed very rarely, whereas some public TCRs were present in many individuals. In the study, approximately 150 TCR beta chains were listed as associated with cytomegalovirus. Because counts were too low, about 18 rarely observed V segments, including chromosome 9 orphons, were left out of the earlier analysis of 500 to 650 of the donors. In a later analysis, most CMV-associated TCR beta chains were found to appear HLA-restricted, with HLA associations seemingly driven largely by CMV exposure.

As for this clone: The clone's antigen remains unknown. No quality values exist for individual bases; no much larger clone is one base distant.

CDR3 length: 13 amino acids, cysteine to phenylalanine. Solely the CDR3 DNA is kept, with 39 bases framed from the first base. As encoded in the germline V gene, CDR1 is MDHEN while CDR2 is SYDVKM. The trim is 2 bases for V and 7 bases for J, with a gap of 10 bases between the germline ends. The library came from the immunoSEQ multiplex PCR assay. For the multiplex PCR, a mixture combining 60 forward primers for TCR Vbeta segments and 13 reverse primers for TCR Jbeta segments was used. A multiplex PCR assay on genomic DNA amplified the CDR3 region of rearranged TCR beta genes. The amplified TCR beta libraries were sequenced on the Illumina HiSeq System as 87-base-pair reads. The original methods were these. A later analysis tallied 75 million to 95 million unique TCR beta chains across the 666 repertoires, and 10 million to 11 million of those chains were shared by two or more donors. Raw reads were error-corrected and collapsed into unique sequences by a nearest-neighbor algorithm in which closely related sequences were merged to remove PCR and sequencing errors. CDR3 sequences were aligned to IMGT reference sequences to assign V, D and J gene segments. For a sequence to be retained, a match of at least six nucleotides was required to both a V gene segment and a J gene segment. Rearrangements were classified as productive when the CDR3 lacked stop codons and remained in frame with V and J, and all other rearrangements were classified as non-productive. CDR3 was defined according to IMGT convention as the region running from the second conserved V-encoded cysteine to the conserved J-encoded phenylalanine. Sequences without an unambiguous match to a single V gene segment were excluded from the earlier analysis of approximately 600 of the donors. In an earlier analysis of approximately 590 of the donors, V segments were called functional above 56.7% productive rearrangements and were called segregating when the between-donor standard deviation exceeded 5%. A statistical classification framework was built for diagnosing cytomegalovirus status from the catalog of TCR beta chain sequences. A later analysis assigned V and J genes by comparing TCR nucleotide sequences with IMGT/GENE-DB human TR gene sequences. A later analysis assigned CDR3 sequences and most-parsimonious VDJ recombination scenarios with the TCRdist pipeline. In a later analysis, each TCR beta chain was defined by its CDR3 amino acid sequence together with its V-gene family, and reads without a unique V-gene family were excluded. A later analysis removed 592 highly shared, low-generation-probability nucleotide sequences to deal with suspected cross-contamination and a sequencing artifact. For each public chain, a later analysis derived a clonal expansion index from normalized ranks of inferred template counts within each repertoire. In a later analysis, generation probabilities were computed using a VDJ recombination model fitted to out-of-frame rearrangements, and the results were checked against IGoR. A later analysis scored TCR-TCR, TCR-HLA and TCR-CMV co-occurrence with hypergeometric tests, applying a repertoire-size bias correction to TCR pairs. In a later analysis, false discovery rates were estimated by permuting HLA or CMV assignments 20 times. A later analysis grouped co-occurring TCRs with DBSCAN, adding TCRdist sequence similarity when clustering within HLA-allele-positive subsets. Co-occurrence clustering excluded repertoires with fewer than 30,000 or more than 120,000 public chains, plus five with anomalous nucleotide sharing. TCRdb provides this immuneACCESS table in a form limited to in-frame rearrangements. Some clones are lacking; in checked studies, under half of them reflect an unresolved V gene, and why the rest are absent is not known. D and trimming were read from the DNA, whereas the V and J calls and clone size are those reported in that table. This sample has around 160,000 clones in its table, and around 80% of those were observed once. The ten largest clones take up 10% to 15% of the sample.

In total, roughly 710 healthy bone marrow donors made up the cohort. All cohort members were sampled while nominally healthy, although unrecorded immune exposures were likely present. The donor was CMV seropositive and belonged to the group of around 300 seropositive cohort members. Every donor gave a peripheral blood sample, and the peripheral blood mononuclear cells from that sample were used for TCR beta sequencing. Genomic DNA was extracted from the blood cell samples with the Qiagen DNeasy Blood Extraction Kit. This sequence was found in a man aged 35 to 55 in good health and CMV-seropositive. The chain is made from TRBV28 and TRBJ2-3, with TRBD1 perhaps the D gene, on 6 matching bases. The sample comprised PBMCs. The CDR3 corresponds to CASSLRQVNTQYF. The sequence in DNA is TGTGCCAGCAGTTTAAGACAGGTGAATACGCAGTATTTT.